The entry below gives a single TCR beta chain sequence along with its context. The antigen is unknown. The data were taken from a study of cytotoxic CD8 clonotypes in ibrutinib-treated CLL. The study, taken as a whole, reports: The public clonotypes identified were infrequent and showed contraction or stability on treatment.

Data came from immunoSEQ multiplex PCR; TCRdb stores just in-frame clones and leaves some out. The repertoire includes about 130,000 clones, approximately 81% of them detected once, and roughly 13% sits in the top ten. The input for sequencing was PBMCs, taken after 12 months of ibrutinib treatment. This TCR derives from a human donor with chronic lymphocytic leukemia.

CDR3 amino acids: CASSLIETQYF. As DNA, the CDR3 is TGTGCCAGCAGCTTAATCGAGACCCAGTACTTC. This rearrangement joins TRBV11-2 to TRBJ2-5; D gene unclear. There are 11 residues in the CDR3. V was pared by 2 bases and J by 5 bases, with 3 bases between. Germline CDR1 and CDR2: SGHAT and FQNNGV.